This TCR beta chain appears in the sequencing data of a study of T cells in Graves' hyperthyroidism and ophthalmopathy. Study conclusions and caveats: Most clonotypes expanded in thyroid above 0.001 were likewise present in blood. Ophthalmopathy was separated from stable hyperthyroidism by a 13 V-J model.

Any patient presenting with uncontrolled infection, other autoimmune disease, pregnancy or lactation was left out. PBMCs were obtained from 9 to 10 ml fresh peripheral blood. This clonotype came up many times. The antigen is not known. Germline V gene sequence: CDR1 DFQATT, CDR2 SNEGSKA (reference sequence). The germline V and J ends were trimmed by 3 bases and 6 bases, with 9 bases remaining between them. This CDR3 has 12 amino acids. The TCR beta CDR3 regions underwent amplification using RNA transcripts as the source. Primed by the HTBI set, a first-round RT-PCR was run on the TCR CDR3. TCRdb reanalysed the multiplex PCR reads using MiXCR and keeps one entry per CDR3 protein. The sample contains hundreds of thousands of distinct CDR3 sequences, 15% to 20% of which appear only once.

The chain links TRBV20-1 to TRBJ2-1; the D gene is possibly TRBD2 (5 bases). The TCR comes from a woman aged 25 to 39 with Graves' hyperthyroidism. Input material: blood. The CDR3 DNA sequence: TGCAGTGCTAGGGTAGGGAGCAATGAGCAGTTCTTC. It specifies CSARVGSNEQFF.